Following are 15 T cell receptor beta chains from one sample sequenced in a study of blood T cell repertoires in COVID-19. Here immunoSEQ multiplex PCR was the method, and the copy in TCRdb shows in-frame clones only, minus some. The sample holds 95,000 to 120,000 clones, more than 70% seen once. Sequenced sample: peripheral blood. The receptors shown here come from a woman aged 55-75 years with COVID-19, enrolled during active disease.

The chain couples TRBV30 to TRBJ1-2; D is unclear. V lost 3 bases and J lost 8, with 16 bases in between. The CDR3 loop spans 13 amino acids. Germline V lookup: CDR1 GTSNPN, CDR2 SVGIG (reference sequence). CDR3 bases: TGTGCCTGGAGGGAGGTAGGACGGGAAGGCTACACCTTC. Translation: CAWREVGREGYTF.

This chain joins TRBV29-1 and TRBJ2-7, with a tentative D call TRBD1 (5 bases). Germline assignment: CDR1 SQVTM and CDR2 ANQGSEA. Deletions cut 4 bases from V and 3 bases from J, with 7 bases between. The CDR3 has 11 residues. The CDR3 loop is CSVVDSYEQYF. For the CDR3, the DNA is TGCAGCGTTGTTGACAGCTACGAGCAGTACTTC.

The V and J genes are TRBV28 and TRBJ1-3; 8 nucleotides agree with TRBD1. The CDR3 sequence is 15 residues long. Germline V CDR1 and CDR2: MDHEN, SYDVKM. V lost 4 bases to trimming and J lost 4 bases; unmatched junction nucleotides: 6. The CDR3 coding sequence is TGTGCCAGCAGTTCCTGGACAGGGAAAGGAAACACCATATATTTT. The encoded protein is CASSSWTGKGNTIYF.

The chain combines TRBV2 with TRBJ2-5; 7 bases agree with TRBD1. Trimming at V came to 4 bases and at J to 1 base, leaving 6 bases not matched to a gene. CDR1 and CDR2 (germline): SNHLY, FYNNEI. The CDR3 is made up of 15 amino acids. CDR3 DNA: TGTGCCAGCAGTGTTTTGAGGGGGCCCCAAGAGACCCAGTACTTC. This encodes CASSVLRGPQETQYF.

The J gene is TRBJ2-7, the V gene TRBV6-2 or TRBV6-3; 7 bases map to TRBD1. The germline V gene has CDR1 MNHEY and CDR2 SVGEGT. The CDR3 is 14 amino acids. V shed 2 bases and J 2 bases; nucleotides not matched to a gene: 3. CDR3 coding DNA: TGTGCCAGCAGTTACGACCAGGGGGCCTACGAGCAGTACTTC. Amino acid sequence: CASSYDQGAYEQYF.

This clone is a singleton in its sample. The V gene is TRBV13, the J gene TRBJ1-1; TRBD1 matches at 7 bases. V was clipped by 1 base and J by 10 bases; unmatched bases: 6. The CDR3 extends over 13 amino acids. Germline V gene sequence: CDR1 PRHDT, CDR2 FYEKMQ (reference sequence). The CDR3 reads CASSLDRGLSAFF. CDR3 DNA: TGTGCCAGCAGCTTAGACAGGGGTCTTTCAGCTTTCTTT.

The chain combines TRBV2 with TRBJ1-1; maybe TRBD1 (5 bases). The CDR3 totals 11 residues. CDR1 and CDR2 (germline): SNHLY, FYNNEI. V was pared by 6 bases and J by 7 bases, with 9 bases between. The CDR3 region is CASSPGVEAFF. CDR3 DNA: TGTGCCAGCAGCCCGGGGGTTGAAGCTTTCTTT.

The chain links TRBV5-1 to TRBJ2-5; perhaps TRBD1 as D (8 bases). The CDR3 is made up of 15 amino acids. Germline assignment: CDR1 SGHRS and CDR2 YFSETQ. The V and J ends lost 2 bases and 3 bases respectively, with 14 bases between them. CDR3 DNA sequence: TGCGCCAGCAGCTTACAGGGGGGGCAGGAAGAGACCCAGTACTTC. It is translated as CASSLQGGQEETQYF. Looking up the rest from reference TRBV5-1 and TRBJ2-5 gives the full variable domain: KAGVTQTPRYLIKTRGQQVTLSCSPISGHRSVSWYQQTPGQGLQFLFEYFSETQRNKGNFPGRFSGRQFSNSRSEMNVSTLELGDSALYLCASSLQGGQEETQYFGPGTRLLVL.

The chain uses TRBV18 and TRBJ1-3; no clear D. V was cut by 1 base and J by 0 bases, with 13 bases left in between. The CDR3 contains 17 residues. CDR1 and CDR2 from the germline V gene are KGHSH and LQKENI. The CDR3 DNA is TGTGCCAGCTCACCACAGTCAGGCCACAGCTCTGGAAACACCATATATTTT. Protein: CASSPQSGHSSGNTIYF.

The V call is TRBV15, the J call TRBJ2-3; 12 bases map to TRBD2. CDR1 is LNHNV and CDR2 is YYDKDF in the germline V gene (reference sequence). V lost 9 bases, J lost 2 bases, and 6 bases stayed unmatched. The CDR3 consists of 15 residues. CDR3 nucleotide sequence: TGTGCCACTATCCTAGCGGGGGGGAACACAGATACGCAGTATTTT. The encoded protein is CATILAGGNTDTQYF.

V gene TRBV6-5 combines with J gene TRBJ1-2; no clear D gene. This CDR3 spans 13 amino acids. Trimming removed 7 bases from V and 0 bases from J, with 9 bases in between. CDR1 and CDR2 (germline): MNHEY, SVGAGI. The CDR3 here is CASTTVSNYGYTF. The CDR3 DNA is TGTGCCAGCACCACGGTGTCTAACTATGGCTACACCTTC.

V usage is TRBV4-1 and J usage is TRBJ1-1; D is perhaps TRBD1 (6 bases). CDR1 is MGHRA and CDR2 is YSYEKL in the germline V gene. V lost 3 bases and J 6 bases, leaving 14 bases between the germline ends. The CDR3 loop spans 14 amino acids. The CDR3 here is CASSHTARGAEAFF. Written as DNA, the CDR3 is TGCGCCAGCAGCCACACTGCCAGGGGCGCTGAAGCTTTCTTT.

The V call is TRBV7-2, the J call TRBJ1-2; D may be TRBD1 (6 bases). The CDR3 sequence is 15 residues long. CDR1 is SGHTA and CDR2 is FQGNSA in the germline V gene. Trimming left V 1 base short and J 4 bases short, with 13 bases between. CDR3 in amino acids: CASSLVPGDVYGYTF. In nucleotides, the CDR3 is TGTGCCAGCAGCTTAGTTCCAGGGGATGTCTATGGCTACACCTTC. The full variable domain, with the rest looked up from reference TRBV7-2 and TRBJ1-2, is GAGVSQSPSNKVTEKGKDVELRCDPISGHTALYWYRQSLGQGLEFLIYFQGNSAPDKSGLPSDRFSAERTGGSVSTLTIQRTQQEDSAVYLCASSLVPGDVYGYTFGSGTRLTVV.

The rearrangement joins TRBV6-5 to TRBJ1-2; D not resolved. CDR1 MNHEY and CDR2 SVGAGI come from the germline V gene. Trimming cost V 6 bases and J 2 bases, with 10 bases left between them. The CDR3 runs to 13 residues. CDR3 residues: CASREGPNYGYTF. The DNA of the CDR3 is TGTGCCAGCAGGGAGGGTCCCAACTATGGCTACACCTTC.

V usage is TRBV7-2 and J usage is TRBJ2-3, with 12 bases lining up with TRBD2. The CDR3 extends over 17 amino acids. CDR1 and CDR2 from the germline V gene are SGHTA and FQGNSA. J lost 6 bases, V lost 1 base, and 8 bases had no gene match. The CDR3 protein is CASSLERLAGGRDTQYF. Here the CDR3 DNA reads TGTGCCAGCAGCTTAGAGCGTCTAGCGGGGGGGCGGGATACGCAGTATTTT.